This TCR beta chain was profiled in a study of beta chain features in type 1 diabetes (dated by TCRdb to the late 2010s). About the investigation overall: No differences in mean age, gender distribution, total cell number or subset yield were found between patients and healthy donors. A total of 107,917,701 sorted cells were examined across all samples, and a strong correlation was observed between cell number per subset and RNA yield. The study compared TCRB repertoires of sorted circulating CD4+ T cell subsets between recently diagnosed type 1 diabetes patients and matched healthy donors. Regulatory and stem cell-like memory subsets were isolated from only 8 patients and roughly 8 healthy donors, whereas naive and central memory subsets came from all 30 or so donors. Overall study outcomes, separate from this receptor: At VDJ recombination sites, type 1 diabetes patients had fewer insertions and more deleted nucleotides, which implies abnormalities in thymic rearrangement. Sequencing cDNA rather than genomic DNA could over-represent highly expressing activated cells, although activation and CD3 levels did not differ between groups. Type 1 diabetes patients showed a moderate but significant shortening of TCRB CDR3 length in all four CD4+ subsets. Naive, central memory and regulatory TCRB repertoires appeared to be more similar among patients than among healthy donors. Only small numbers of individuals were included in the HLA sub-analyses, which left unresolved whether HLA type had any influence on TCRB rearrangement. Shorter templates might be favored by PCR, yet because patient and control samples were amplified and corrected together, any such skew would affect both groups equally.

From each donor, a single peripheral blood sample of about 100 mL on average was drawn into heparinised tubes. Using a panel that included CD45RO, CCR7, CD25, CD127, CD95 and CD27, naive, central memory, regulatory and stem cell-like memory CD4+ T cells were sorted on a BD FACSAria II. A purity above 98% was achieved for all sorted populations. PBMCs were isolated right away by Lymphoprep density gradient centrifugation and were stained directly, without culture. Samples were stained and sorted in pairs, with one healthy donor and one patient per experiment, so that batch effects were minimized. The entire amount of isolated RNA was reverse transcribed using the High Capacity cDNA Reverse Transcription Kit, so the sequenced TCRB transcripts were expressed ones. Deep immunoSEQ sequencing was applied to naive, central memory and regulatory T cell samples, giving an average of about 3.6 million total reads per sample. Sorted cells were lysed in RLT buffer, and RNA was extracted using DNase-treated RNeasy Micro or Mini kits according to cell number. Each cell subset was processed separately to prevent cross-contamination, with patient and healthy donor samples processed together. Using the immunoSEQ multiplex PCR, TCRB sequences were amplified from cDNA into 87-bp fragments spanning the CDR3 region. Sequencing of the amplicons was done on the Illumina HiSeq platform. From the authors' description of their analysis: Synthetic template baselines were used to correct PCR bias computationally, reads within Hamming distance 2 were collapsed together, and singletons that could not be merged were discarded. Reads were aligned against IMGT to assign V, D and J genes, CDR3 length and insertions or deletions at six rearrangement sites. Within each subset, clonotype counts were normalized to the number of sorted cells before true diversity and Gini coefficients were calculated with the tcR R package. Repertoire sharing was quantified using the overlap coefficient calculated on TCRB nucleotide sequences. Out-of-frame TCRB sequences from naive cells were analyzed to stand in for the pre-selection repertoire. This immuneACCESS table, as held by TCRdb, lists in-frame sequences with V and J called but not all clones. Of the missing ones, under half trace to an unresolved V gene in checked studies; the others have no known cause. V and J calls and clone size come straight from that table; D and trimming were deduced from the DNA. The table for this sample lists some 350,000 clones; 13% of them were counted only once. The ten largest clones take up 0.013% to 0.015% of the sample.

This clone was detected only a few times. Its specific antigen is unknown. One base away there is no much larger clone; base qualities are not given. From the cysteine up to the phenylalanine, the CDR3 has a length of 13 residues. The retained sequence is limited to the CDR3, 39 bases, with the frame set at the first base. Looking up the germline V gene (reference sequence) yields CDR1 SEHNR and CDR2 FQNEAQ. The germline ends are 11 bases apart after V is trimmed by 5 bases and J by 6 bases. Sequencing used naive CD4+ T cells from blood. What this sample's cell subset or site label stands for: true naive CD4+ T cells. This chain is built from TRBV7-9 and TRBJ1-5; possibly the D gene is TRBD1, per 6 matching bases. The TCR sequence derives from a woman aged 18-29 years with type 1 diabetes. The CDR3 has the sequence CASSNRVSQPQHF. The DNA is TGTGCCAGCAGCAACAGGGTGAGTCAGCCCCAGCATTTT.